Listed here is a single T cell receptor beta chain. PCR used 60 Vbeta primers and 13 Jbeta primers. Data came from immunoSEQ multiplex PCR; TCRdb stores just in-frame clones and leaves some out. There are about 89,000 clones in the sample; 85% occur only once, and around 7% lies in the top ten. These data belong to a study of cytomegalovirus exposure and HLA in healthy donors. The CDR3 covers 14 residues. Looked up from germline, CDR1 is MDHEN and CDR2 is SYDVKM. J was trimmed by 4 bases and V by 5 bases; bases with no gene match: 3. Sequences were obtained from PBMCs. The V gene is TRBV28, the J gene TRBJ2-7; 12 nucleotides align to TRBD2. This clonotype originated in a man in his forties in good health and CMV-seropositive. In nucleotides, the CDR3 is TGTGCCAGCAGTACTAGCGGGAGGCGGTACGAGCAGTACTTC. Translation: CASSTSGRRYEQYF. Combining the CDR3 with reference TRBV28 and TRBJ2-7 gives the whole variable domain DVKVTQSSRYLVKRTGEKVFLECVQDMDHENMFWYRQDPGLGLRLIYFSYDVKMKEKGDIPEGYSVSREKKERFSLILESASTNQTSMYLCASSTSGRRYEQYFGPGTRLTVT.